A selection of T cell receptor beta chains follows, all from one sample in a study of a mutant IDH1 vaccine in newly diagnosed glioma. Their recognized antigens are unknown. The repertoire was sequenced with immunoSEQ multiplex PCR; TCRdb's copy has only in-frame clones and lacks some. The profile shows about 60,000 clones, roughly four fifths of them singletons. The specimen comprised PBMCs, sampled from a glioma patient whose treatment included an IDH1 peptide vaccine. All receptors derive from a young man with glioma. CDR3s leave out the opening cysteine and the closing phenylalanine or tryptophan. Fields, in order: V gene, J gene, CDR3 protein.

>TRBV9|TRBJ2-3
ASSVGGTVNTDTQY
>TRBV5-6|TRBJ1-4
ASSHITPNEKLF
>TRBV19|TRBJ2-1
ASSISRAVYNEQF
>TRBV5-5|TRBJ1-3
ASSLWGISGNTIY
>TRBV5-1|TRBJ2-5
ASSSGLADIETQY
>TRBV19|TRBJ1-2
ASSPQVKNYGYT
>TRBV11-1|TRBJ1-2
ASSPGTGKDPYGYT
>TRBV6-1|TRBJ1-5
ASSGTGNNQPQH
>TRBV10-2|TRBJ2-3
ASSEDSGGADTQY
>TRBV5-1|TRBJ1-1
ASRVGDTEAF
>TRBV7-2|TRBJ1-6
ASSLGGGIDSPLH
>TRBV5-3|TRBJ2-7
ASSPGLVYEQY
>TRBV28|TRBJ1-3
ASSPTWEFSGNTIY
>TRBV29-1|TRBJ2-3
SVIRDSSTDTQY
>TRBV14|TRBJ2-7
ASSQARWGLEQY
>TRBV4-3|TRBJ1-6
ASSQNVVGSYNSPLH
>TRBV4-1|TRBJ2-3
ASSQALFTRTDTQY
>TRBV13|TRBJ2-3
ASSRTGGNTDTQY
>TRBV5-4|TRBJ2-7
ASSQGQYTDEQY
>TRBV10-3|TRBJ2-7
AISESGSYEQY
>TRBV18|TRBJ2-7
ASSPGDGQQY
>TRBV10-3|TRBJ1-4
AISRDINEKLF
>TRBV11-1|TRBJ2-5
ASSLAGHQETQY
>TRBV7-8|TRBJ1-2
ASSTSRAGGSHGYT
>TRBV5-1|TRBJ2-6
ASSLDGAVPSGANVLT
>TRBV7-8|TRBJ1-1
ASSLGQGNTEAF
>TRBV4-2|TRBJ2-3
ASSQETASGGAQDTQY
>TRBV29-1|TRBJ2-3
SVEVSPPDTQY
>TRBV5-4|TRBJ2-7
ASSLSVWDEQY
>TRBV7-8|TRBJ1-4
ASSLALLAWETNEKLF
>TRBV6-1|TRBJ2-7
ASGQALMDEQY
>TRBV7-6|TRBJ2-3
ASTLLGRRGSTDTQY
>TRBV14|TRBJ2-1
ASSDYNEQF
>TRBV5-1|TRBJ2-3
ASSLLAGGPGDTQY
>TRBV15|TRBJ1-1
ATSSPKGGGTEAF
>TRBV7-2|TRBJ1-2
ASSLDGGRGYGYT
>TRBV10-3|TRBJ1-2
AISDEVFYGYT
>TRBV29-1|TRBJ2-5
SSDRGGETQY